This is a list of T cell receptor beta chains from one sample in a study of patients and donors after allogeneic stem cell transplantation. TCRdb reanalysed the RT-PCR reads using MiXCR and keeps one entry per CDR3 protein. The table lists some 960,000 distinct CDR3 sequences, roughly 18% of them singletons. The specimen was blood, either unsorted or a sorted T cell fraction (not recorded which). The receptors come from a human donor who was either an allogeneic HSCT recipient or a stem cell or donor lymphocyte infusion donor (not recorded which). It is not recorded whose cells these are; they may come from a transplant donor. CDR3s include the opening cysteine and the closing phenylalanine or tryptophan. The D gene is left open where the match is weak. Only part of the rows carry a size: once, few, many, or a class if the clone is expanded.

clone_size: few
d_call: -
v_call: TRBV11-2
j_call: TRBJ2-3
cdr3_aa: CASSLEASGTDTQYF
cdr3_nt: TGTGCCAGCAGCTTAGAGGCTAGCGGCACAGATACGCAGTATTTT

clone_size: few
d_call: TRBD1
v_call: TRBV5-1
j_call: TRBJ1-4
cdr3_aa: CASSLETGYEKLFF
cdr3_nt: TGCGCCAGCAGCTTGGAGACAGGGTACGAAAAACTGTTTTTT

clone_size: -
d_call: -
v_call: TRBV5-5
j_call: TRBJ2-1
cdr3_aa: CASSWDIRNNEQFF
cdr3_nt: TGTGCCAGCAGCTGGGATATAAGAAACAATGAGCAGTTCTTC

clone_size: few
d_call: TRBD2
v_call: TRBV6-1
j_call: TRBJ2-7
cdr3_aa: CASRPGRDGGEQYF
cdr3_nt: TGTGCCAGCAGACCCGGACGGGACGGGGGGGAGCAGTACTTC

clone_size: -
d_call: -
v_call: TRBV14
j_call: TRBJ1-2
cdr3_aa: CASSRDRFLGGYTF
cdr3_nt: TGTGCCAGCAGCCGCGACAGGTTCCTTGGTGGCTACACCTTC

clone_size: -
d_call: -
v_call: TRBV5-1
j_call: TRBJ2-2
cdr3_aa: CASSLVGNPLNTGELFF
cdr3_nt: TGCGCCAGCAGCTTGGTTGGGAATCCCCTCAACACCGGGGAGCTGTTTTTT

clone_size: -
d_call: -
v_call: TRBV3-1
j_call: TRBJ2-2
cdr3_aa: CASSQTVVTGELFF
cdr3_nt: TGTGCCAGCAGCCAAACAGTGGTAACCGGGGAGCTGTTTTTT

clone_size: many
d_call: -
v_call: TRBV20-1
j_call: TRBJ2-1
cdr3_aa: CSARRRISYNEQFF
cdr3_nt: TGCAGTGCTAGGCGGCGAATCTCCTACAATGAGCAGTTCTTC

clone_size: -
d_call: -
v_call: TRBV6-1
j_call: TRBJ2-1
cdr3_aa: CASRGDPYNEQFF
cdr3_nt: TGTGCCAGTCGAGGGGACCCCTACAATGAGCAGTTCTTC

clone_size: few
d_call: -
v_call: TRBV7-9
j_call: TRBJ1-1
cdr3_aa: CASSFRDSINTEAFF
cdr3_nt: TGTGCCAGCAGCTTCCGGGACTCAATCAACACTGAAGCTTTCTTT

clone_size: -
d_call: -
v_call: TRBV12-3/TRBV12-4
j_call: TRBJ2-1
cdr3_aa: CASSTTLVHEQFF
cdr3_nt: TGTGCCAGCAGCACGACACTAGTTCATGAGCAGTTCTTC

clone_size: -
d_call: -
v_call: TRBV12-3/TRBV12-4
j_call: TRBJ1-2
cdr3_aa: CASSGRRLDGYTF
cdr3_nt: TGTGCCAGCAGTGGACGGCGCCTAGATGGCTACACCTTC

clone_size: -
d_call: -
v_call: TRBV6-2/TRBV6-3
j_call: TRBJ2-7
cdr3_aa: CASSYGRWGAYEQYF
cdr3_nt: TGTGCCAGCAGTTACGGCCGGTGGGGAGCCTACGAGCAGTACTTC

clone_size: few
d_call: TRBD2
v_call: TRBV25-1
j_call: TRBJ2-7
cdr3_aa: CASSERDYLFGEQYF
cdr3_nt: TGTGCCAGCAGTGAAAGGGACTACCTATTTGGCGAGCAGTACTTC

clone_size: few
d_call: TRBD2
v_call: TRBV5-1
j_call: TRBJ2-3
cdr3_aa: CASSSTSGGASVRDTQYF
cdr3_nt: TGCGCCAGCAGCTCGACTAGCGGGGGGGCCTCAGTTCGAGATACGCAGTATTTT

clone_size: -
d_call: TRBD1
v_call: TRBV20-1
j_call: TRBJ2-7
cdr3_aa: CSATPPGQGRSEQYF
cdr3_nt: TGCAGTGCTACACCGCCGGGACAGGGACGTAGTGAGCAGTACTTC

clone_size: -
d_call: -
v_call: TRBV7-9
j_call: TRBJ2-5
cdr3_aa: CANSRDYGKTQYF
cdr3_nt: TGTGCCAACAGCCGAGACTACGGGAAGACCCAGTACTTC

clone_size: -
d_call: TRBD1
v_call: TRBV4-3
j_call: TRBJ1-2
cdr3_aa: CASRRFLGDRGPIYGYTF
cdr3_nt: TGCGCCAGCAGGAGATTTTTGGGGGACAGGGGGCCGATCTATGGCTACACCTTC

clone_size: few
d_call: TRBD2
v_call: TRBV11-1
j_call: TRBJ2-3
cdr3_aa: CASSLEGIAGDQTDTQYF
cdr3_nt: TGTGCCAGCAGCTTAGAAGGCATAGCGGGAGATCAGACAGATACGCAGTATTTT